The rows below give T cell receptor beta chains drawn from one sample of a study of control samples from healthy donors and cancer patients. Only in-frame clones appear in the TCRdb table, and some are missing; sequencing was by immunoSEQ multiplex PCR. The data hold about 150,000 clones, with around 96% observed a single time. Sequencing used blood. The receptor source for this set is a man aged 40-50 years in good health. Each CDR3 is given with its conserved first and last residue. A D gene is named only where the DNA matches it firmly. A clone size is listed for some rows: how often the clone was seen (once, few, many), or a class if it is expanded.

v_call: TRBV5-6; j_call: TRBJ2-1; clone_size: once; d_call: TRBD1; cdr3_nt: TGTGCCAGCAGCTCGATTTCCGGGACAGGGGTCAATGAGCAGTTCTTC; cdr3_aa: CASSSISGTGVNEQFF
v_call: TRBV14; j_call: TRBJ2-7; clone_size: .; d_call: TRBD2; cdr3_nt: TGTGCCAGCAGCCGTAGCGGGAGTTACTACGAGCAGTACTTC; cdr3_aa: CASSRSGSYYEQYF
v_call: TRBV19; j_call: TRBJ2-7; clone_size: .; d_call: TRBD1; cdr3_nt: TGTGCCAGTACCCCCTCCGGGACAGGGTCCTACGAGCAGTACTTC; cdr3_aa: CASTPSGTGSYEQYF
v_call: TRBV19; j_call: TRBJ2-3; clone_size: once; d_call: TRBD1; cdr3_nt: TGTGCCAGTAGTAGCCGGACAGGGAGTACAGATACGCAGTATTTT; cdr3_aa: CASSSRTGSTDTQYF
v_call: TRBV5-1; j_call: TRBJ2-5; clone_size: .; d_call: TRBD2; cdr3_nt: TGCGCCAGCAGCTTAGGAGCGGGGGGGACCCAGTACTTC; cdr3_aa: CASSLGAGGTQYF
v_call: TRBV7-9; j_call: TRBJ1-2; clone_size: .; d_call: .; cdr3_nt: TGTGCCAGCAGCTCCCCTCTGCGGGTTTATGGCTACACCTTC; cdr3_aa: CASSSPLRVYGYTF
v_call: TRBV6-1; j_call: TRBJ1-2; clone_size: .; d_call: TRBD1; cdr3_nt: TGTGCCAGCAGTGAAGCTCAACCGAGGACAGGGGGCTTTTATGGCTACACCTTC; cdr3_aa: CASSEAQPRTGGFYGYTF
v_call: TRBV3-1/TRBV3-2; j_call: TRBJ2-1; clone_size: .; d_call: .; cdr3_nt: TGTGCCAGCAGCCAAGATAAAAGGCCCCCGGGGTCAAGCTCCTACAATGAGCAGTTCTTC; cdr3_aa: CASSQDKRPPGSSSYNEQFF
v_call: TRBV24-1; j_call: TRBJ1-2; clone_size: .; d_call: .; cdr3_nt: TGTGCCACCAGTGAACCCAGGGGTTGGGGCTACACCTTC; cdr3_aa: CATSEPRGWGYTF
v_call: TRBV28; j_call: TRBJ1-1; clone_size: .; d_call: .; cdr3_nt: TGTGCCAGTCTCCAGGGGAGAGGCACTGAAGCTTTCTTT; cdr3_aa: CASLQGRGTEAFF
v_call: TRBV19; j_call: TRBJ1-5; clone_size: .; d_call: TRBD1; cdr3_nt: TGTGCCAGTAGTCTCCCCTCCGAGACAGGGCGTAGGGATCAGCCCCAGCATTTT; cdr3_aa: CASSLPSETGRRDQPQHF
v_call: TRBV7-9; j_call: TRBJ2-2; clone_size: .; d_call: .; cdr3_nt: TGTGCCAGCAGCTTATTGGCAGGGGGGAATTCGAACACCGGGGAGCTGTTTTTT; cdr3_aa: CASSLLAGGNSNTGELFF
v_call: TRBV9; j_call: TRBJ2-1; clone_size: .; d_call: TRBD1; cdr3_nt: TGTGCCAGCAGCGTCCGGGACAGCTCCTACAATGAGCAGTTCTTC; cdr3_aa: CASSVRDSSYNEQFF
v_call: TRBV4-2; j_call: TRBJ2-5; clone_size: .; d_call: .; cdr3_nt: TGTGCCAGCAGCCTGGACCGGAACCAAGAGACCCAGTACTTC; cdr3_aa: CASSLDRNQETQYF
v_call: TRBV6-4; j_call: TRBJ2-3; clone_size: .; d_call: TRBD2; cdr3_nt: TGTGCCAGCAGTGATGAGGGACTAGGAGCAGATACGCAGTATTTT; cdr3_aa: CASSDEGLGADTQYF
v_call: TRBV19; j_call: TRBJ2-2; clone_size: .; d_call: .; cdr3_nt: TGTGCCAGTAGGGCGTGGCTCGGTGAGACCGGGGAGCTGTTTTTT; cdr3_aa: CASRAWLGETGELFF
v_call: TRBV28; j_call: TRBJ1-6; clone_size: .; d_call: .; cdr3_nt: TGTGCCAGCAGTTTACAGGTTAATAATTCACCCCTCCACTTT; cdr3_aa: CASSLQVNNSPLHF
v_call: TRBV5-1; j_call: TRBJ1-4; clone_size: .; d_call: TRBD1; cdr3_nt: TGCGCCAGCAGCTTGACCGGGACAGGAGGTGAAAAACTGTTTTTT; cdr3_aa: CASSLTGTGGEKLFF
v_call: TRBV7-9; j_call: TRBJ2-2; clone_size: .; d_call: .; cdr3_nt: TGTGCCAGCAGCTTAGCGAATGTTGGGGGGCCCGGGGAGCTGTTTTTT; cdr3_aa: CASSLANVGGPGELFF
v_call: TRBV19; j_call: TRBJ2-7; clone_size: .; d_call: .; cdr3_nt: TGTGCCAGTAGTCGGACGTATTCCTACGAGCAGTACTTC; cdr3_aa: CASSRTYSYEQYF
v_call: TRBV7-9; j_call: TRBJ1-2; clone_size: .; d_call: .; cdr3_nt: TGTGCCAGCAGCTTGGGGGGGATCTATGGCTACACCTTC; cdr3_aa: CASSLGGIYGYTF
v_call: TRBV19; j_call: TRBJ1-5; clone_size: .; d_call: .; cdr3_nt: TGTGCCAGTAGTTTTGGGCCAACACCCGCCCAGCCCCAGCATTTT; cdr3_aa: CASSFGPTPAQPQHF
v_call: TRBV3-1/TRBV3-2; j_call: TRBJ1-2; clone_size: .; d_call: .; cdr3_nt: TGTGCCAGCAGCCAAGTAGGGATCTACACCTTC; cdr3_aa: CASSQVGIYTF
v_call: TRBV6-2/TRBV6-3; j_call: TRBJ2-2; clone_size: few; d_call: .; cdr3_nt: TGTGCCAGCAGTTACAGGGACACCGGGGAGCTGTTTTTT; cdr3_aa: CASSYRDTGELFF
v_call: TRBV6-1; j_call: TRBJ1-2; clone_size: .; d_call: .; cdr3_nt: TGTGCCAGCAGTGAAGTCTTAGGGAATGGCTACACCTTC; cdr3_aa: CASSEVLGNGYTF
v_call: TRBV21-1; j_call: TRBJ1-5; clone_size: .; d_call: .; cdr3_nt: TGTGCCAGCAGCAAAGGGGAAAAGGGGGGCAATCAGCCCCAGCATTTT; cdr3_aa: CASSKGEKGGNQPQHF